This T cell receptor beta chain was profiled in a study of CXCR3-negative and CXCR3-positive naive CD8 T cells. Whole-study findings and limits: Both naive subsets showed comparably high diversity, and memory CD8+ cells showed much lower diversity. TRBV-TRBJ usage was alike in naive CXCR3-negative and CXCR3-positive cells but differed in memory cells.

300,000 cells per CD8+ T cell subset were flow-sorted in triplicate. Each TRB cDNA library was prepared by 5' RACE (with UMI labels). TCRdb re-called the 5' RACE reads, yielding one record per CDR3 amino acid sequence without DNA. This sample contains approximately 40,000 distinct CDR3 sequences. As to this clonotype: Its antigen is not known.

The clonotype originates from a human donor in good health. Some clones in this sample may be carry-over from other donors' samples. Sequenced: memory CD8+ T cells from blood.

CDR3: CAGGMGTDTQYF. The V gene is TRBV12-3 or TRBV12-4, the J gene TRBJ2-3. The CDR3 has 12 residues.